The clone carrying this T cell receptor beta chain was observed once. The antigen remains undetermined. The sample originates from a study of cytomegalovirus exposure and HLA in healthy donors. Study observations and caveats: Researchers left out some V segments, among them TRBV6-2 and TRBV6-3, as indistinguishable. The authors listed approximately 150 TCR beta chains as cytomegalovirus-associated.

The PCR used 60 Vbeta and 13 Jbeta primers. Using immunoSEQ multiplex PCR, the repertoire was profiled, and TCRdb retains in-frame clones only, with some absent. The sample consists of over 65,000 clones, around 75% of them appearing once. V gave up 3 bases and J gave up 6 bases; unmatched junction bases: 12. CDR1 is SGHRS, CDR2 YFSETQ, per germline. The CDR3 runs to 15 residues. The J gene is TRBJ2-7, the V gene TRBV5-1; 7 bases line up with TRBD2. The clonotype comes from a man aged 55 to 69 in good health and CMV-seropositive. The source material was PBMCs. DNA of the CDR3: TGCGCCAGCAGCTGGGGGAGGGCATCTGAGGGCGAGCAGTACTTC. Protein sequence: CASSWGRASEGEQYF.